This T cell receptor beta chain was recovered during a study of post-analysis software for immune sequencing data. In the case of this clonotype: Antigen: not known.

cDNA libraries of TCR beta carried unique molecular identifiers. TCRdb reanalysed the PCR reads using MiXCR and keeps one entry per CDR3 protein. Here the sample spans roughly 670,000 distinct CDR3 sequences, approximately 59% being singletons. This CDR3 region has 15 residues. Germline CDR1 ENHRY, CDR2 SYGVKD. With 6 bases clipped from V and 2 bases from J, the junction kept 5 bases outside the gene matches. Overall study findings and caveats: Higher frequency in patients than in controls was seen for about five TRBV segments, with TRBV5-6, TRBV5-1 and TRBV20-1 among them.

Sequencing used blood. The TCR sequence derives from a girl aged 2-15 years with multiple sclerosis. This chain connects TRBV10-3 to TRBJ2-1, with TRBD2 matching 9 bases. DNA of the CDR3: TGTGCCATCAGGAAGCGGGGGGAGGCCTACAATGAGCAGTTCTTC. It encodes CAIRKRGEAYNEQFF.